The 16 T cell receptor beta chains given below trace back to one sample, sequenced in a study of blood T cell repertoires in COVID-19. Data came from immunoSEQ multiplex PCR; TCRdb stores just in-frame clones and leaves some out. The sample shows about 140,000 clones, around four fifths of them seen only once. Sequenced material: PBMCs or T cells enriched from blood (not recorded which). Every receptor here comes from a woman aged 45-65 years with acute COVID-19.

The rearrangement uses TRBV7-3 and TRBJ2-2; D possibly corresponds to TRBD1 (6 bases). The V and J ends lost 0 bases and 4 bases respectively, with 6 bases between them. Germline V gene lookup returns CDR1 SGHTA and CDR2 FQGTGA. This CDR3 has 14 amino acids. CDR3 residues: CASSLTGGTGELFF. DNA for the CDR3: TGTGCCAGCAGCTTAACAGGGGGCACCGGGGAGCTGTTTTTT.

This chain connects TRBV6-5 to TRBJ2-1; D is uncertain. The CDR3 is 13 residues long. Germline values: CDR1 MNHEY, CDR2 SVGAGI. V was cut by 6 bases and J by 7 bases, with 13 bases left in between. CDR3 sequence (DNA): TGTGCCAGCAGCCCATGGGCCCCTAATGAGCAGTTCTTC. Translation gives CASSPWAPNEQFF.

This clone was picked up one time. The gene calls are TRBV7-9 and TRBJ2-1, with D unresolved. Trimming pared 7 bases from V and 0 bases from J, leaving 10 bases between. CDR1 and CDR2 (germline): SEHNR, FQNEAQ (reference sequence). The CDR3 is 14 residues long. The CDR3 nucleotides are TGTGCCAGCACCTTTTTAATCTCCTACAATGAGCAGTTCTTC. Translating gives CASTFLISYNEQFF.

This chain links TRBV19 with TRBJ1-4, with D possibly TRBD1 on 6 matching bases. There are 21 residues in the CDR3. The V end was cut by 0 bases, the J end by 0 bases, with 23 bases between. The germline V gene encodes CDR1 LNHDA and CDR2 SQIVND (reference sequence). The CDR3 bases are TGTGCCAGTAGTATAGATCCAAGAGACAGGACTCGCCGCTCAACTAATGAAAAACTGTTTTTT. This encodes CASSIDPRDRTRRSTNEKLFF.

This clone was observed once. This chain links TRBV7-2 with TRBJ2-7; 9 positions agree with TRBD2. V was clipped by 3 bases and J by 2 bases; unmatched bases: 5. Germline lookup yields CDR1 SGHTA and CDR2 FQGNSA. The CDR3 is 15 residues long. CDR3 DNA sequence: TGTGCCAGCAGCTTGACTAGCGGCACTACCTACGAGCAGTACTTC. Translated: CASSLTSGTTYEQYF.

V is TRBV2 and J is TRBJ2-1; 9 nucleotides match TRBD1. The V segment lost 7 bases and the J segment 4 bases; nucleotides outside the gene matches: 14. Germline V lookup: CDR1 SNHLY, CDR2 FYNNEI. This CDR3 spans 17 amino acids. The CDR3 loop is CASKPPPGQGSYNEQFF. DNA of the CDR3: TGTGCCAGCAAACCACCACCGGGACAGGGTTCTTACAATGAGCAGTTCTTC.

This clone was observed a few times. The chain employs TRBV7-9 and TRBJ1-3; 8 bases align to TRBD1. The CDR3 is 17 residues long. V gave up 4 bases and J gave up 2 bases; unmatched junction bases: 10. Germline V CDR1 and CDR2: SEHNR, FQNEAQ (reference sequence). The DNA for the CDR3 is TGTGCCAGCAGCTCAGGACAGGGTTTCGGTCCTGGAAACACCATATATTTT. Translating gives CASSSGQGFGPGNTIYF.

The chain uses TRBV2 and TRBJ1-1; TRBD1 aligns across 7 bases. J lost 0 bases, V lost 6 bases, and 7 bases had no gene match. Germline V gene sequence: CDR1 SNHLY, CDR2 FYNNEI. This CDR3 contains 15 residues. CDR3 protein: CASRRDRSMNTEAFF. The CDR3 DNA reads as TGTGCCAGCAGGCGGGACAGATCCATGAACACTGAAGCTTTCTTT.

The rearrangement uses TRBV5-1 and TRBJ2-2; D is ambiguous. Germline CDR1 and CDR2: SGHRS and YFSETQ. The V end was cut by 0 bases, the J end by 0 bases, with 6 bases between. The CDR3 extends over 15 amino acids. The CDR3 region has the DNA TGCGCCAGCAGCTTGGAGACAACGAACACCGGGGAGCTGTTTTTT. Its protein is CASSLETTNTGELFF.

The DNA of the CDR3 is TGTGCCAGCAGCCCCCGGACAGCCTCTGGAAACACCATATATTTT. Translation: CASSPRTASGNTIYF. This rearrangement joins TRBV9 to TRBJ1-3, with a possible D match to TRBD1 (6 bases). The germline V and J ends were trimmed by 4 bases and 0 bases, with 11 bases remaining between them. The V gene's germline CDR1 is SGDLS and CDR2 YYNGEE. The CDR3 spans 15 residues.

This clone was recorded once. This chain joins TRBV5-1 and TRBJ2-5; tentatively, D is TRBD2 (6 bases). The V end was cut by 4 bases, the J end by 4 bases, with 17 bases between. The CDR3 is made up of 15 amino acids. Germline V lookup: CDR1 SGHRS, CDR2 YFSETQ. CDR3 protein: CASSPQAGWGETQYF. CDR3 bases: TGCGCCAGCAGCCCCCAAGCGGGCTGGGGAGAGACCCAGTACTTC.

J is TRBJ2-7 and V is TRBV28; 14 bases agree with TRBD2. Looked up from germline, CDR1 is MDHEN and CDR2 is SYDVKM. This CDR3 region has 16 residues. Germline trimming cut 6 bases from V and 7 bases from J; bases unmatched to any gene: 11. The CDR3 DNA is TGTGCCAGCAGCAGTGGGACTAGCGGGGGCGGAGGAGAGCAGTACTTC. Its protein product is CASSSGTSGGGGEQYF.

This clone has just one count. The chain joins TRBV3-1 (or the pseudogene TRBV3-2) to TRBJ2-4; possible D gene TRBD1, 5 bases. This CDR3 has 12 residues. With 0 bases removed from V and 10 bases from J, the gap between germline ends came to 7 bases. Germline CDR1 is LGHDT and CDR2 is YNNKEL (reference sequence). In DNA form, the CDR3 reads TGTGCCAGCAGCCAAGAGAGGACAATTCAGTACTTC. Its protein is CASSQERTIQYF.

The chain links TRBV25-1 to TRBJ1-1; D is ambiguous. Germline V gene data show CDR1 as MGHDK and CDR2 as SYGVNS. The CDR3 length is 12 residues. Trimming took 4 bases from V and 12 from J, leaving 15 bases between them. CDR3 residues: CASSGPGGGPFF. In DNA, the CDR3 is TGTGCCAGCAGTGGACCTGGAGGTGGGCCTTTCTTT.

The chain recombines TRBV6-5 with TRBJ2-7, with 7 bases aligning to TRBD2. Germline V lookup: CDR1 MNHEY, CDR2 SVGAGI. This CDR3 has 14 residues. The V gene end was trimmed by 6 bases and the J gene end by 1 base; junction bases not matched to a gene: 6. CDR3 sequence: CASRSGGESYEQYF. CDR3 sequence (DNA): TGTGCCAGCAGGTCGGGGGGAGAGTCCTACGAGCAGTACTTC.

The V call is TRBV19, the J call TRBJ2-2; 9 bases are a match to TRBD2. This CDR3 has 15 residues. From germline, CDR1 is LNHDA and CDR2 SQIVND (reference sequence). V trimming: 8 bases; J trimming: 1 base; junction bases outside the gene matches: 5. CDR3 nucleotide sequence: TGTGCCAGTCGCCTAGCGGGGCTGAACACCGGGGAGCTGTTTTTT. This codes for CASRLAGLNTGELFF.